This T cell receptor beta chain derives from a study of tissue T cells after allogeneic stem cell transplantation. Across the whole study: Tissue samples with histologically apparent lymphocytes on H&E review were prioritized for sequencing.

Libraries were prepared by immunoSEQ multiplex PCR; TCRdb keeps only in-frame clonotypes and omits some of them. The data contain more than 350 clones, 65% to 85% of them singletons. Trimming pared 0 bases from V and 5 bases from J, leaving 15 bases between. Germline V CDR1 and CDR2: SGHDT, YYEEEE. The CDR3 extends over 16 amino acids. General study results and limits: Anatomically similar tissues had similar TCR repertoires within each patient. Some tissue clones might be persisting host cells; their alloreactivity or antigen specificity was not determined.

In the case of this clone: Its matching antigen is unknown.

The chain couples TRBV5-6 to TRBJ1-5, with D hard to call. The specimen comprised skin, sampled at autopsy. The receptor's source is a female patient between 18 and 50 years old with steroid-refractory graft-versus-host disease after an allogeneic stem cell transplant. Some T cells could come from the graft donor. The CDR3 bases are TGTGCCAGCAGCTTGGGACGAAAACTGGGCCATCAGCCCCAGCATTTT. It yields the protein CASSLGRKLGHQPQHF.